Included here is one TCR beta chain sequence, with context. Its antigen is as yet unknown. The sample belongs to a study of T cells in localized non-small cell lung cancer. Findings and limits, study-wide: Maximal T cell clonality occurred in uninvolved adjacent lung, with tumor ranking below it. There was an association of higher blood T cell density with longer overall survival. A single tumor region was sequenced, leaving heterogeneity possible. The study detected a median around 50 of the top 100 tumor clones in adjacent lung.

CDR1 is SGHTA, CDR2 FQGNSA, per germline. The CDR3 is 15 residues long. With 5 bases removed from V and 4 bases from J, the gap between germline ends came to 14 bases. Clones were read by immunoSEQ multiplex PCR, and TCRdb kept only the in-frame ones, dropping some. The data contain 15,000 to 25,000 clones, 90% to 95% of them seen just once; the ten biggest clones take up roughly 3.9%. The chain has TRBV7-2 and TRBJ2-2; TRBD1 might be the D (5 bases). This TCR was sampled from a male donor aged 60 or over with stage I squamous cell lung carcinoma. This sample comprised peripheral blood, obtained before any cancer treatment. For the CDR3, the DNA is TGTGCCAGCAGCGTGACAGTTTCGGGCACCGGGGAGCTGTTTTTT. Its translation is CASSVTVSGTGELFF.